Each of the 4 T cell receptor beta chains below was sequenced from the same sample in a study of identical twins. MiXCR, run by TCRdb on the 5' RACE reads, gives a single entry per CDR3 protein. The repertoire holds roughly 490,000 distinct CDR3 sequences, 13% to 15% seen once, with about 0.94% in the top ten. These same records also appear under a second study, on yellow fever vaccine responses in identical twins.

Sequencing input: CD4+ T cells sorted from blood. The receptor source for this set is a young woman in good health.

This clonotype was recorded only once. This chain joins TRBV5-4 and TRBJ2-7; no reliable D call. Near its end, the DNA agrees better with TRBJ2-5, so the J call may be wrong. The germline V gene has CDR1 SGHNT and CDR2 YYREEE (reference sequence). There are 12 residues in the CDR3. The CDR3 region has the DNA TGTGCCAGCAGCTTTAATGCAGGGACCCAGTACTTC. It codes for CASSFNAGTQYF.

The V call is TRBV20-1, the J call TRBJ2-4; 7 bases agree with TRBD2. J gave up 7 bases and V 5 bases, and 11 bases lay outside the gene matches. CDR1 and CDR2 from the germline V gene are DFQATT and SNEGSKA (reference sequence). CDR3 length equals 14 residues. CDR3 bases: TGCAGTGCTCCCCCGGGGGGACGGCGGAACATTCAGTACTTC. Protein sequence: CSAPPGGRRNIQYF.

CDR3 in amino acids: CASSLDTYSYNEQFF. The CDR3 coding sequence is TGTGCCAGCAGTTTGGACACCTACTCCTACAATGAGCAGTTCTTC. The chain carries TRBV12-3 or TRBV12-4 and TRBJ2-1, with D possibly being TRBD1 (5 bases). The CDR3 spans 15 residues. Trimming shortened V by 3 bases and J by 0 bases, and 9 bases separated the two germline ends.

The chain employs TRBV7-9 and TRBJ2-3, with 9 bases that match TRBD1. Germline CDR1 SEHNR, CDR2 FQNEAQ (reference sequence). V was pared by 4 bases and J by 3 bases, with 5 bases of the junction left unmatched. CDR3 length: 15 amino acids. CDR3 residues: CASSSYRGQTDTQYF. The DNA for the CDR3 is TGTGCCAGCAGCTCTTACAGGGGGCAAACAGATACGCAGTATTTT.